This TCR beta chain stems from a study of shared clonotypes between healthy human individuals. Deletions cut 6 bases from V and 1 base from J, with 13 bases between. The CDR3 covers 14 residues. CDR1 and CDR2 from the germline V gene are KGHSH and LQKENI. Each cell subset's genomic DNA was divided evenly among several immunoSEQ plates. Profiled with immunoSEQ multiplex PCR; TCRdb holds only in-frame clones, not every one. The sample includes hundreds of thousands of clones, around 80% of them seen just once. The sequence was collected from a woman in her thirties or forties in good health. Some clones in this sample may be carry-over from other donors' samples. Sequencing was carried out using PBMCs. V is TRBV18 and J is TRBJ2-7; tentatively, D is TRBD1 or TRBD2 (5 bases each). The CDR3, as DNA: TGTGCCAGCTCGCCGGGACGCACGTCCTACGAGCAGTACTTC. This translates into CASSPGRTSYEQYF.